Detailed here is one T cell receptor (beta chain). Antigen specificity is unknown. Per the germline V gene, CDR1 is MNHEY and CDR2 is SVGAGI. The V segment lost 0 bases and the J segment 5 bases; nucleotides outside the gene matches: 8. The CDR3 spans 16 residues. Time point indicated: week 35, safety follow-up. Mutant IDH1 20-mer peptide, at 300 ug, made up each vaccine dose, with topical imiquimod. The data were obtained in a study of a mutant IDH1 vaccine in newly diagnosed glioma. Study summary: Vaccination followed radiotherapy alone by 4-6 weeks, or accompanied temozolomide cycles. Those enrolled had earlier been treated with radiotherapy, temozolomide, or both, mostly both. Regarding the study as a whole: Pseudoprogression apparently lacked any relation to changes in top peripheral T cell clonotypes.

Produced via immunoSEQ multiplex PCR; TCRdb's table is partial and in-frame only. The sample consists of some 42,000 clones, around 83% of them appearing once. This TCR came from a woman aged 45 to 65 with glioma. This sequence joins TRBV6-5 and TRBJ2-5; 8 bases map to TRBD1. The sequencing used PBMCs, collected from a glioma patient whose treatment included an IDH1 peptide vaccine. CDR3 coding DNA: TGTGCCAGCAGTTACTCCGGGACAGGAGCCTGGGAGACCCAGTACTTC. Protein product: CASSYSGTGAWETQYF.